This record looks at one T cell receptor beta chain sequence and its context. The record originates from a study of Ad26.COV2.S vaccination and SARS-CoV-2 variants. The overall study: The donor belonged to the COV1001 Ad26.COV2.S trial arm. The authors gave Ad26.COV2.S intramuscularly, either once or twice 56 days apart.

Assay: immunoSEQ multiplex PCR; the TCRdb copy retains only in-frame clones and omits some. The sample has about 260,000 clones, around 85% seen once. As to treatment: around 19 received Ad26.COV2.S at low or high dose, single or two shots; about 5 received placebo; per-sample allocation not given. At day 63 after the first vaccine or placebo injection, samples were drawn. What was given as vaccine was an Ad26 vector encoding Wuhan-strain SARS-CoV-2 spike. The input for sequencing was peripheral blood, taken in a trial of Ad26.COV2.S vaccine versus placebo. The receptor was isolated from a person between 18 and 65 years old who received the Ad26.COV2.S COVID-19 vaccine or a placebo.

In DNA, the CDR3 is TGCGCCAGCAGCCGCCCTCGGGGGTCGAATTCACCCCTCCACTTT. Translating gives CASSRPRGSNSPLHF. The chain employs TRBV4-1 and TRBJ1-6; D perhaps matches TRBD1 (5 bases). This CDR3 has 15 residues. The V end lost 4 bases, the J end lost 7 bases, and 14 bases lay between the germline ends. Germline V gene sequence: CDR1 MGHRA, CDR2 YSYEKL.